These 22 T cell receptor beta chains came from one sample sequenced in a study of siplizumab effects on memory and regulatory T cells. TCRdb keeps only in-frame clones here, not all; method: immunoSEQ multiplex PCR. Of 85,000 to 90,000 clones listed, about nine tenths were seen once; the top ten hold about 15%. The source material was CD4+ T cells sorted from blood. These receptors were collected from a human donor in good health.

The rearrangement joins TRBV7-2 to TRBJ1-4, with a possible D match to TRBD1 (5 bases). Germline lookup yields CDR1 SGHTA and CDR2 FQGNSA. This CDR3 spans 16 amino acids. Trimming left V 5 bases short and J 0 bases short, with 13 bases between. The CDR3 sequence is CASSPRTGATNEKLFF. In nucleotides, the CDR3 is TGTGCCAGCAGCCCCAGGACGGGGGCAACTAATGAAAAACTGTTTTTT.

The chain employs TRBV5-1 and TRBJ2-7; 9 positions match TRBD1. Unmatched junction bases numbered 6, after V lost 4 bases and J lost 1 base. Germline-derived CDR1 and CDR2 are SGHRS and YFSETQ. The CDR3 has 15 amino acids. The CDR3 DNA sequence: TGCGCCAGCAGCCGAATGACAGGGGGATCCTACGAGCAGTACTTC. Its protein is CASSRMTGGSYEQYF.

For the CDR3, the DNA is TGTGCCAGCAGTTCCCCCGGGGCCCTTGGTGAGCAGTTCTTC. Translating it yields CASSSPGALGEQFF. The chain uses TRBV6-5 and TRBJ2-1, with D possibly called TRBD1 or TRBD2 (5 bases each). The CDR3 covers 14 residues. CDR1 MNHEY and CDR2 SVGAGI come from the germline V gene. Trimming stripped 4 bases from V and 9 bases from J, with 16 bases between.

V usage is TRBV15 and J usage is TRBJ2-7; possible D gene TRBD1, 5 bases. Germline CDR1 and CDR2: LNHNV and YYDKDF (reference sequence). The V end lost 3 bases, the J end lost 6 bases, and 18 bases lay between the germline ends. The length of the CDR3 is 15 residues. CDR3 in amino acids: CATSSLLGLPREQYF. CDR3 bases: TGTGCCACCAGCAGTTTATTGGGGCTGCCCCGCGAGCAGTACTTC.

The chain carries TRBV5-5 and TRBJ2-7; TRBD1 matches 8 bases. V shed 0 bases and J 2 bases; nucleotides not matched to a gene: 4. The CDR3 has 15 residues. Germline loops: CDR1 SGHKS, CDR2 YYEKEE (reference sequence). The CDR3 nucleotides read TGTGCCAGCAGCTTGGAGGGACAGGATCCCTACGAGCAGTACTTC. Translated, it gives CASSLEGQDPYEQYF.

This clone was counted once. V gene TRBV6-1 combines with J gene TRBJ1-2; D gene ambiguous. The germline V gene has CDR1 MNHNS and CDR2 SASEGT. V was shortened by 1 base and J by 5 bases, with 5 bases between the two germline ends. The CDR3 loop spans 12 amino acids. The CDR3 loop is CASSEGSYGYTF. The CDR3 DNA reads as TGTGCCAGCAGTGAAGGCTCTTATGGCTACACCTTC.

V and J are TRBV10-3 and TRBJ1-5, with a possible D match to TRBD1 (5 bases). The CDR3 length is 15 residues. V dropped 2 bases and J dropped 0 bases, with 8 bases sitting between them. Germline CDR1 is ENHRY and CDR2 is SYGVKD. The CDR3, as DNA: TGTGCCATCAGTGAGGGACAAAATAGCAATCAGCCCCAGCATTTT. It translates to CAISEGQNSNQPQHF.

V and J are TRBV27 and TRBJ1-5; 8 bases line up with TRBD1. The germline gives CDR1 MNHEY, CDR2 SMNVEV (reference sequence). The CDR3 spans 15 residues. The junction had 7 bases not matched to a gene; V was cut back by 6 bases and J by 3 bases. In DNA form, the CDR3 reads TGTGCCAGCAGCCGGGACAGGTTCCCCAATCAGCCCCAGCATTTT. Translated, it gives CASSRDRFPNQPQHF.

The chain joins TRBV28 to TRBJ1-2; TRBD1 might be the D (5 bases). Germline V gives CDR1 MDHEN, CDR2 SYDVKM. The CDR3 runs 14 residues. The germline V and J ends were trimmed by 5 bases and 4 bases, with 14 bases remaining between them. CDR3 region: CASSHGGLTYGYTF. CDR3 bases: TGTGCCAGCAGTCACGGGGGACTTACCTATGGCTACACCTTC.

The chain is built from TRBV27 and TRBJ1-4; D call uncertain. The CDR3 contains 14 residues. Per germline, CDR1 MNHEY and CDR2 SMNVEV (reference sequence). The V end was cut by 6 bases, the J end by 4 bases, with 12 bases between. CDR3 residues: CASSFHTYNEKLFF. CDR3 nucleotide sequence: TGTGCCAGCAGCTTCCATACTTATAATGAAAAACTGTTTTTT.

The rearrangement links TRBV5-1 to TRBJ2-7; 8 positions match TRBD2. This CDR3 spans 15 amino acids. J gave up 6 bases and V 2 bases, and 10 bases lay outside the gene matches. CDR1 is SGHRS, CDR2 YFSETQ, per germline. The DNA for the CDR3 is TGCGCCAGCAGCTTCGGGTCCAGCGGGAGTCCCGAGCAGTACTTC. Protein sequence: CASSFGSSGSPEQYF.

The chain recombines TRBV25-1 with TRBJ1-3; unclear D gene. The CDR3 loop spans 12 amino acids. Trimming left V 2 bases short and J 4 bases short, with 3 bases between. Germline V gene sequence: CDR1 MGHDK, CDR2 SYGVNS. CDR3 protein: CASSEQGNTIYF. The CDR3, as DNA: TGTGCCAGCAGTGAACAGGGAAACACCATATATTTT.

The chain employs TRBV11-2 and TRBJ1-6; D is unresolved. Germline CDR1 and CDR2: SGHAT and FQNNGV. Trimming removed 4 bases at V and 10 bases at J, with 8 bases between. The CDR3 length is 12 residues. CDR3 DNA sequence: TGTGCCAGCAGCTCCGGCCCCTCACCCCTCCACTTT. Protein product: CASSSGPSPLHF.

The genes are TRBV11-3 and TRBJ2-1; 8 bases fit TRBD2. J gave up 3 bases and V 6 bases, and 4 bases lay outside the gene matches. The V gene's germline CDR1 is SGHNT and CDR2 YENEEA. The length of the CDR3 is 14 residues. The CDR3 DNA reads TGTGCCAGCAGGCCGACTAGCGTCTACAATGAGCAGTTCTTC. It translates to CASRPTSVYNEQFF.

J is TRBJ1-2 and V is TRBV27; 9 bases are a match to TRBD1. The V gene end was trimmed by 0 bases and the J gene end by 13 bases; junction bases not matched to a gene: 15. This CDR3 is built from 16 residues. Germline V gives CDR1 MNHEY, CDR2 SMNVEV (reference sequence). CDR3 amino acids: CASSLSYRGRESWFTF. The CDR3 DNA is TGTGCCAGCAGTTTATCTTACAGGGGGCGCGAAAGTTGGTTCACCTTC.

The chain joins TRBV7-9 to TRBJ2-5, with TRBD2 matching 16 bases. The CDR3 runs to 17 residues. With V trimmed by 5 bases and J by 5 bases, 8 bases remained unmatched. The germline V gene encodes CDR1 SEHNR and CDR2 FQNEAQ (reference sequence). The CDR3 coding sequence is TGTGCCAGCAGCACCGGGACTAGCGGGAGGGCCTTTGAGACCCAGTACTTC. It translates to CASSTGTSGRAFETQYF.

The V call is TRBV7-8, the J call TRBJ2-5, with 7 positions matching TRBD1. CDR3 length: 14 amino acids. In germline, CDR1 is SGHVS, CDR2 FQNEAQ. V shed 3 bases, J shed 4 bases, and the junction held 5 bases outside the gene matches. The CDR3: CASSLSAGGETQYF. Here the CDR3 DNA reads TGTGCCAGCAGCTTGAGTGCAGGGGGAGAGACCCAGTACTTC.

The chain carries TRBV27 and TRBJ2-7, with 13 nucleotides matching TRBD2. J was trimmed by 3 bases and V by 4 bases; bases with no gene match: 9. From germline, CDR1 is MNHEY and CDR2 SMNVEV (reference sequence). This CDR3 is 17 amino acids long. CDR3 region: CASSYLLAGGPFYEQYF. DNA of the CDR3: TGTGCCAGCAGTTACCTACTAGCGGGAGGGCCTTTCTACGAGCAGTACTTC.

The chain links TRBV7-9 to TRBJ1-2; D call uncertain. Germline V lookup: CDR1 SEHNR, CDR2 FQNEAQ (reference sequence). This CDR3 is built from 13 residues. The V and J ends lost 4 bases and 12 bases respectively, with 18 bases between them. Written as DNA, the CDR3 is TGTGCCAGCAGCTGGAGAAAGACCGTCCCCGACACCTTC. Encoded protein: CASSWRKTVPDTF.

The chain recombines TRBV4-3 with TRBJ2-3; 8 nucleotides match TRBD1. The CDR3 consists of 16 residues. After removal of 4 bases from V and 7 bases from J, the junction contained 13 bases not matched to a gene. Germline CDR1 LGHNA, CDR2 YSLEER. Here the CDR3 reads CASSLQSRTGLNTQYF. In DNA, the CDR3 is TGCGCCAGCAGCCTCCAATCTCGGACAGGGCTGAATACGCAGTATTTT.

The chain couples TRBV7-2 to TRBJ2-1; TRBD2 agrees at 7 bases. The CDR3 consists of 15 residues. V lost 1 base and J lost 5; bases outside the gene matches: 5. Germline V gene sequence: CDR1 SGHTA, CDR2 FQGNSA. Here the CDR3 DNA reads TGTGCCAGCAGCTTAGTTCGGCTAGCGGACAATGAGCAGTTCTTC. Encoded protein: CASSLVRLADNEQFF.

CDR3 DNA sequence: TGCAGCGTCGGGACAGGGGGAATGAACACTGAAGCTTTCTTT. As protein: CSVGTGGMNTEAFF. The chain recombines TRBV29-1 with TRBJ1-1; 11 bases map to TRBD1. The CDR3 has 14 amino acids. The trim removed 6 bases at V and 0 bases at J, leaving 3 bases unmatched. CDR1 is SQVTM and CDR2 is ANQGSEA in the germline V gene.